A single TCR beta chain is shown here with its context. These data are taken from a study of cytomegalovirus exposure and HLA in healthy donors. Germline V lookup: CDR1 PRHDT, CDR2 FYEKMQ (reference sequence). The CDR3 covers 15 residues. Trimming pared 1 base from V and 0 bases from J, leaving 7 bases between. This PCR relied on a set of 60 Vbeta primers and 13 Jbeta primers. Sequencing used immunoSEQ multiplex PCR; TCRdb keeps in-frame clones, though not all of them. The top ten hold about 1.2% of the sample, which has 200,000 to 250,000 clones, 70% to 90% seen once. The sample comprised PBMCs. The chain combines TRBV13 with TRBJ2-1; TRBD2 is a possible D gene (5 bases). The receptor was isolated from a human donor in good health. CDR3 region: CASSLAGNSYNEQFF. The CDR3 nucleotides read TGTGCCAGCAGCTTAGCGGGAAACTCCTACAATGAGCAGTTCTTC.